This paragraph reports one TCR beta chain. Trimming left V 3 bases short and J 4 bases short, with 8 bases between. Germline assignment: CDR1 KGHDR and CDR2 SFDVKD. The CDR3 consists of 14 residues. This entry is derived from a study of CD8+CD57+ T cells in acquired aplastic anemia. Study background: Among healthy donors, CD4+ cells averaged about 11 million reads.

Researchers used genomic DNA as the template to profile TCR beta VDJ and CDR3. TCRdb re-analysed the reads in MiXCR, keeping a single row per CDR3 protein. The sample carries 150,000 to 200,000 distinct CDR3 sequences, just under 65% recorded once. The sample was sorted CD4+, CD8+, or CD8+CD57+ T cells (not recorded which) from PBMCs. V and J are TRBV24-1 and TRBJ2-2; no clear D. The TCR was taken from a human donor in good health. This CDR3 is CATSDARGTGELFF. The CDR3 coding sequence is TGTGCCACCAGTGATGCGCGAGGCACCGGGGAGCTGTTTTTT.